The 17 T cell receptor beta chains below were found in one sample sequenced in a study of regulatory T cells in long-lasting Graves disease. Arm-PCR of CDR3 regions and iRepertoire HTBI primers were used to build TCR beta libraries. TCRdb analysed the multiplex PCR reads with MiXCR anew, one entry per CDR3 protein. This sample has around 460,000 distinct CDR3 sequences; 12% to 15% occur once, and the top ten carry about a sixth. Time point given: newly diagnosed GD, antithyroid drugs for less than 3 months. The TCR library used RNA extracted from PBMCs. The sample was also reused in another study, on T cells in Graves' hyperthyroidism and ophthalmopathy.

The sequenced sample was peripheral blood mononuclear cells (PBMCs), obtained at new diagnosis, from a patient treated with antithyroid drugs. These receptor sequences come from a woman aged 50 to 60 with Graves disease.

This clonotype came up many times. DNA for the CDR3: TGTGCCAGCAGCCAAGAAGGAGGGGGTCGTTCACCCCTCCACTTT. Residues: CASSQEGGGRSPLHF. The chain links TRBV3-1 to TRBJ1-6; D may be TRBD1 (6 bases). Between the trimmed V and J ends, which lost 0 bases and 9 bases, there was a span of 12 bases. The germline CDR1 and CDR2 sequences are LGHDT and YNNKEL (reference sequence). The CDR3 has 15 residues.

The CDR3 coding sequence is TGTGCCTGGAGTGTACTTGGGGTCACTGAAGCTTTCTTT. Translation: CAWSVLGVTEAFF. The rearrangement joins TRBV30 to TRBJ1-1; D unclear. Trimming took 0 bases from V and 4 from J, leaving 9 bases between them. CDR3 length: 13 residues. Germline CDR1 GTSNPN, CDR2 SVGIG (reference sequence).

Concerning this clonotype: This may be a read error, as it is one base from a much larger clone. Without the conserved terminal phenylalanine or tryptophan, this CDR3 likely stems from a read error. The J gene is TRBJ2-5, the V gene TRBV11-2, with TRBD2 matching 7 bases. Per germline, CDR1 SGHAT and CDR2 FQNNGV. V lost 1 base and J lost 7; bases outside the gene matches: 12. The CDR3 runs to 16 residues. CDR3 sequence (DNA): TGTGCCAGCAGCTTAGGGACATTGGGAGGGTACGGGACCCAGTACTCC. Its protein is CASSLGTLGGYGTQYS.

As for this clonotype: A much bigger clone sits one base away, suggesting this may be a read error. This chain connects TRBV3-1 to TRBJ2-5, with 9 nucleotides matching TRBD2. This CDR3 has 17 residues. Germline CDR1 LGHDT, CDR2 YNNKEL (reference sequence). CDR3 DNA: TGTGCCAGCAGCCAAGACCTGGCTAGCGGGACCCAAGAGACCCAGCACTTC. Its protein product is CASSQDLASGTQETQHF.

In its sample, this clonotype was seen many times. J is TRBJ2-5 and V is TRBV28, with 12 nucleotides matching TRBD2. Unmatched junction bases numbered 10, after V lost 4 bases and J lost 4 bases. The CDR3 contains 17 residues. The germline V gene encodes CDR1 MDHEN and CDR2 SYDVKM. This CDR3 is CASSWGTLAGGGETQYF. The CDR3 DNA follows: TGTGCCAGCAGTTGGGGGACTCTAGCGGGAGGGGGAGAGACCCAGTACTTC.

This clonotype was counted at least ten times. The chain joins TRBV29-1 to TRBJ2-1; maybe TRBD2 (7 bases). CDR3 length equals 16 residues. Germline V gives CDR1 SQVTM, CDR2 ANQGSEA. Trimming took 3 bases from V and 0 from J, leaving 15 bases between them. CDR3 loop: CSVERGGQSSYNEQFF. CDR3 DNA: TGCAGCGTTGAGAGGGGGGGTCAGAGCTCCTACAATGAGCAGTTCTTC.

This clonotype appeared a few times. The chain links TRBV28 to TRBJ1-6; TRBD1 agrees at 11 bases. The CDR3 loop spans 16 amino acids. Germline V gene data show CDR1 as MDHEN and CDR2 as SYDVKM. With V trimmed by 3 bases and J by 13 bases, 11 bases remained unmatched. DNA of the CDR3: TGTGCCAGCAGTTTTTCCTTGGGACAGGGGGAGATCCCCCTCCACTTT. It yields the protein CASSFSLGQGEIPLHF.

This clonotype was recorded many times. The V gene is TRBV12-3 or TRBV12-4, the J gene TRBJ2-1; D remains ambiguous. The CDR3 is 13 amino acids. V gave up 2 bases and J gave up 6 bases, with 8 bases separating them. Written as DNA, the CDR3 is TGTGCCAGCAGTTTAACCTATGGCAATGAGCAGTTCTTC. Residues: CASSLTYGNEQFF.

This clonotype was detected many times. This sequence joins TRBV20-1 and TRBJ1-1; D is unclear. V was cut by 3 bases and J by 0 bases, with 20 bases left in between. This CDR3 spans 17 amino acids. CDR1 and CDR2 from the germline V gene are DFQATT and SNEGSKA (reference sequence). The CDR3 is CSARPAPSPGMNTEAFF. CDR3 DNA sequence: TGCAGTGCTAGGCCCGCCCCCTCCCCCGGCATGAACACTGAAGCTTTCTTT.

Of note for this clonotype: A read error may produce the germline difference seen at one junction end. The gene calls are TRBV30 and TRBJ2-7; the match to TRBD2 covers 8 bases. The length of the CDR3 is 15 residues. The germline gives CDR1 GTSNPN, CDR2 SVGIG (reference sequence). CDR3 sequence (DNA): TGCGCCTGGAGTCACACCGGGAGGGGGGGCTACGAGCAGTACTTC. Translating it yields CAWSHTGRGGYEQYF.

In this sample, this clonotype turned up many times. This chain joins TRBV3-1 and TRBJ2-2; no firm D call. Deletions cut 2 bases from V and 0 bases from J, with 7 bases between. The CDR3 runs 15 residues. Germline V lookup: CDR1 LGHDT, CDR2 YNNKEL (reference sequence). The CDR3 DNA reads TGTGCCAGCAGCCAAATCAGCACGAACACCGGGGAGCTGTTTTTT. Translated, it gives CASSQISTNTGELFF. Full variable domain (remainder filled in from reference TRBV3-1 and TRBJ2-2): DTAVSQTPKYLVTQMGNDKSIKCEQNLGHDTMYWYKQDSKKFLKIMFSYNNKELIINETVPNRFSPKSPDKAHLNLHINSLELGDSAVYFCASSQISTNTGELFFGEGSRLTVL.

Comments on this clonotype: Given a much more abundant clone one base away, this may be a read error. The chain carries TRBV9 and TRBJ2-7; 7 positions agree with TRBD2. The CDR3 runs 15 residues. The germline V gene encodes CDR1 SGDLS and CDR2 YYNGEE. V was clipped by 1 base and J by 7 bases; unmatched bases: 11. CDR3 nucleotide sequence: TGTGCCAGCAGCGTAACCGGACTAGGACACAATGAGCAGTACTTC. Its protein product is CASSVTGLGHNEQYF.

In regard to this clonotype: A much larger clone is a single base away; this may be a read error. The chain couples TRBV7-8 to TRBJ2-5; D remains unclear. The length of the CDR3 is 15 residues. V was cut by 3 bases and J by 7 bases, with 18 bases left in between. Germline V gene lookup returns CDR1 SGHVS and CDR2 FQNEAQ. This CDR3 is CASSFMPGAFGTQYF. In DNA, the CDR3 is TGTGCCAGCAGCTTTATGCCGGGTGCGTTCGGGACCCAGTACTTC.

About this clonotype: Since a much larger clone is just one base distant, this may be a read error. The chain employs TRBV30 and TRBJ1-5, with 7 positions matching TRBD1. The CDR3 contains 14 residues. Germline-derived CDR1 and CDR2 are GTSNPN and SVGIG (reference sequence). The CDR3 DNA reads as TGTGCCTGGAGCGGGGGACAGCCGAATCAGCCCCATCATTTT. It specifies CAWSGGQPNQPHHF.

This clonotype was seen repeatedly, ten times or more. The rearrangement uses TRBV12-3 or TRBV12-4 and TRBJ2-7; the D gene is possibly TRBD1 (6 bases). The V end was cut by 7 bases, the J end by 3 bases, with 13 bases between. This CDR3 has 13 residues. The CDR3 spells CASMGTFLYEQYF. CDR3 nucleotide sequence: TGTGCCAGCATGGGGACATTTCTCTACGAGCAGTACTTC.

There are many counts of this clonotype. This chain uses TRBV28 with TRBJ1-1; TRBD1 agrees at 8 bases. Germline CDR1 MDHEN, CDR2 SYDVKM. The V segment lost 5 bases and the J segment 10 bases; nucleotides outside the gene matches: 12. CDR3 length: 14 amino acids. CDR3 bases: TGTGCCAGCAGTCCCTGGACAGGGAAAATTATAGCTTTCTTT. Its protein is CASSPWTGKIIAFF.

This clonotype has at least ten counts. CDR3 protein: CSVGRQGEGEQFF. DNA of the CDR3: TGCAGCGTTGGAAGGCAGGGAGAGGGTGAGCAGTTCTTC. The chain combines TRBV29-1 with TRBJ2-1; the D call may be TRBD1 or TRBD2 (5 bases each). The CDR3 contains 13 residues. Germline V CDR1 and CDR2: SQVTM, ANQGSEA. V lost 4 bases, J lost 9 bases, and 16 bases lay in between.